This TCR beta chain is from a study of T-cell reconstitution after alpha-beta-depleted transplantation in children. Findings of the study overall: Several hundred graft clones that had expanded were reportedly the source of alpha-beta T cells about two months after transplant.

Library preparation (for TCRbeta) was performed with unique molecular identifiers. MiXCR, run by TCRdb on the PCR reads, gives a single entry per CDR3 protein. The table shows approximately 800,000 distinct CDR3 sequences, with roughly 15% occurring only once. A note on this clonotype: The antigen is unknown.

V shed 1 base, J shed 6 bases, and the junction held 3 bases outside the gene matches. CDR1 is MGHRA, CDR2 YSYEKL, per germline. The CDR3 runs 14 residues. The chain combines TRBV4-1 with TRBJ2-7; TRBD2 aligns across 10 bases. This receptor was obtained from a male patient between 10 and 17 years old who had a stem cell transplant for acute lymphoblastic leukemia, so the T cells may come from the graft donor. Sequencing used PBMCs, mostly from graft donor cells, obtained 360 days after TCRalphabeta/CD19-depleted stem cell transplant. CDR3 in DNA: TGCGCCAGCAGCCAAGTCCTAGCGGGAGCCGAGCAGTACTTC. Translated, it gives CASSQVLAGAEQYF.